The next 8 T cell receptor beta chains were all read from a single sample in a study of T cell repertoires in cytomegalovirus infection. From the reads, TCRdb called clonotypes with MiXCR, one entry per CDR3 protein. The data show about 180,000 distinct CDR3 sequences, around 14% seen once. The source material was PBMCs. These receptors all stem from a human donor in good health (CMV status not recorded). Some clones in this sample may be carry-over from other donors' samples.

The gene calls are TRBV12-3 or TRBV12-4 and TRBJ2-7; TRBD2 aligns across 9 bases. This CDR3 region has 14 residues. The J segment lost 2 bases and the V segment lost 5 bases, leaving 4 bases of the junction unmatched. DNA of the CDR3: TGTGCCAGCAGTCCCGCGGGGGGGCCCTACGAGCAGTACTTC. Its translation is CASSPAGGPYEQYF.

This clonotype appeared many times. V is TRBV7-2 and J is TRBJ2-2, with a possible D match to TRBD1 (5 bases). Germline V gene sequence: CDR1 SGHTA, CDR2 FQGNSA. V lost 5 bases and J 4 bases, leaving 14 bases between the germline ends. This CDR3 region has 15 residues. CDR3 in amino acids: CASSPRVGPTGELFF. CDR3 DNA sequence: TGTGCCAGCAGCCCCAGGGTTGGCCCCACCGGGGAGCTGTTTTTT.

With regard to this clonotype: This clone may be a read error of a much larger clone one base away. This sequence joins TRBV10-3 and TRBJ2-2; 10 bases align to TRBD1. Germline lookup yields CDR1 ENHRY and CDR2 SYGVKD. The CDR3 consists of 18 residues. The CDR3 bases are TGTGCCGTCAGTGAGCCCGGGACAGGGGAAGGAGGCACCGGGGAGCTGTTTTTT. Encoded protein: CAVSEPGTGEGGTGELFF.

The sample holds many counts of this clonotype. This chain links TRBV7-8 with TRBJ1-5, with D possibly being TRBD1 (5 bases). Germline CDR1 SGHVS, CDR2 FQNEAQ. The CDR3 is made up of 15 amino acids. Trimming stripped 5 bases from V and 7 bases from J, with 18 bases between. CDR3 DNA: TGTGCCAGCAGCCCCGAGGGGACGATCAGGCAGCCCCAGCATTTT. This gives the protein CASSPEGTIRQPQHF.

This chain uses TRBV29-1 with TRBJ2-2; TRBD1 matches at 7 bases. Per the germline V gene, CDR1 is SQVTM and CDR2 is ANQGSEA. J lost 1 base, V lost 4 bases, and 3 bases had no gene match. This CDR3 spans 14 amino acids. The DNA of the CDR3 is TGCAGCGTTGGACAGGGAGTGAACACCGGGGAGCTGTTTTTT. Encoded protein: CSVGQGVNTGELFF.

This clonotype was counted ten times or more. This chain uses TRBV11-3 with TRBJ2-1; 9 nucleotides align to TRBD2. The CDR3 has 16 residues. Germline lookup yields CDR1 SGHNT and CDR2 YENEEA. With 5 bases clipped from V and 5 bases from J, the junction kept 10 bases outside the gene matches. CDR3 in DNA: TGTGCCAGCAGCCCCCAGACTAGCGGAATCGACAATGAGCAGTTCTTC. This gives the protein CASSPQTSGIDNEQFF.

This clonotype was detected ten times or more. This chain connects TRBV3-1 to TRBJ2-1; 8 nucleotides line up with TRBD2. Per germline, CDR1 LGHDT and CDR2 YNNKEL (reference sequence). The CDR3 spans 16 residues. J was trimmed by 9 bases and V by 1 base; bases with no gene match: 11. As DNA, the CDR3 is TGTGCCAGCAGCCAAGTTCCGCTAGCGGGTTATCTTGAGCAGTTCTTC. Amino acid sequence: CASSQVPLAGYLEQFF.

In its sample, this clonotype was seen many times. V is TRBV7-3 and J is TRBJ2-3; D ambiguous. This CDR3 spans 15 amino acids. Germline V lookup: CDR1 SGHTA, CDR2 FQGTGA. Trimming took 2 bases from V and 6 from J, leaving 15 bases between them. The CDR3: CASSLSSSQMDTQYF. The DNA for the CDR3 is TGTGCCAGCAGCTTATCGTCCAGCCAAATGGATACGCAGTATTTT.